What follows are 22 T cell receptor beta chains derived from one specimen sequenced in a study of T cell responses to AZD1222 COVID-19 vaccine. Sequenced by immunoSEQ multiplex PCR; TCRdb stores in-frame clones only, minus some. The sample consists of around 140,000 clones, just over 90% of them appearing once. Sample: peripheral blood, taken 28 days after the second AZD1222 dose. The receptors derive from an adult who received the AZD1222 COVID-19 vaccine.

The chain couples TRBV28 to TRBJ1-2; a possible D gene is TRBD1 (6 bases). V was pared by 4 bases and J by 4 bases, with 13 bases between. The CDR3 runs 14 residues. Looked up from germline, CDR1 is MDHEN and CDR2 is SYDVKM. The CDR3 protein is CASSSGTTIYGYTF. For the CDR3, the DNA is TGTGCCAGCAGTTCAGGGACAACGATCTATGGCTACACCTTC.

This clone came up once. The gene calls are TRBV6-1 and TRBJ1-2; 8 nucleotides agree with TRBD1. The CDR3 is made up of 15 amino acids. The germline CDR1 and CDR2 sequences are MNHNS and SASEGT. The V and J ends lost 0 bases and 4 bases, in that order; junction bases with no gene match: 4. The CDR3 sequence is CASSEAFGTGYGYTF. The CDR3 DNA follows: TGTGCCAGCAGTGAAGCGTTTGGGACAGGCTATGGCTACACCTTC.

CDR3 DNA: TGTGCCTGGAGTCGGGACAGCTATGGCTACACCTTC. Its translation: CAWSRDSYGYTF. The gene calls are TRBV30 and TRBJ1-2, with 7 nucleotides matching TRBD1. The CDR3 contains 12 residues. Germline V gene data show CDR1 as GTSNPN and CDR2 as SVGIG (reference sequence). V lost 2 bases to trimming and J lost 4 bases; unmatched junction nucleotides: 1.

The genes are TRBV7-9 and TRBJ2-1; possibly TRBD2 for D (6 bases). V lost 5 bases and J 8 bases, leaving 19 bases between the germline ends. From germline, CDR1 is SEHNR and CDR2 FQNEAQ (reference sequence). This CDR3 contains 15 residues. The CDR3 region is CASSLTSGGSHEQFF. CDR3 in DNA: TGTGCCAGCAGCCTAACCTCCGGGGGTTCGCATGAGCAGTTCTTC.

This sequence joins TRBV18 and TRBJ2-2; D is unresolved. Trimming removed 2 bases from V and 2 bases from J, with 9 bases in between. Germline CDR1 and CDR2: KGHSH and LQKENI. The CDR3 spans 15 residues. In nucleotides, the CDR3 is TGTGCCAGCTCACCAGTAAACAAAAACACCGGGGAGCTGTTTTTT. It yields the protein CASSPVNKNTGELFF.

This chain links TRBV5-1 with TRBJ2-5, with a tentative D call TRBD1 (6 bases). V gave up 0 bases and J gave up 4 bases, with 13 bases separating them. The CDR3 length is 15 residues. Germline V CDR1 and CDR2: SGHRS, YFSETQ. The CDR3 DNA reads as TGCGCCAGCAGCTTGGCAGGGGTTCTTGGAGAGACCCAGTACTTC. Its protein product is CASSLAGVLGETQYF.

The chain uses TRBV7-3 and TRBJ1-1, with 10 bases identical to TRBD1. Trimming at V came to 5 bases and at J to 4 bases, leaving 1 base not matched to a gene. The CDR3 is made up of 13 amino acids. From germline, CDR1 is SGHTA and CDR2 FQGTGA. The CDR3 DNA sequence: TGTGCCAGCAGCGACAGGGGGCCCACTGAAGCTTTCTTT. Its translation: CASSDRGPTEAFF.

The CDR3 sequence: CASSPGTSGTNEQYF. The CDR3 coding sequence is TGTGCCAGTAGCCCAGGGACTAGCGGGACCAACGAGCAGTACTTC. The rearrangement uses TRBV19 and TRBJ2-7; TRBD2 agrees at 13 bases. The length of the CDR3 is 15 residues. Per the germline V gene, CDR1 is LNHDA and CDR2 is SQIVND (reference sequence). V dropped 6 bases and J dropped 5; count of bases not matched to a gene: 7.

The CDR3 is CAISESELLKGHRSGNTIYF. CDR3 DNA sequence: TGTGCCATCAGTGAGTCAGAGTTGCTCAAAGGCCACCGCTCTGGAAACACCATATATTTT. J is TRBJ1-3 and V is TRBV10-3; D not certain. The germline gives CDR1 ENHRY, CDR2 SYGVKD. V lost 0 bases and J lost 0, with 21 bases in between. The CDR3 spans 20 residues.

The V and J genes are TRBV20-1 and TRBJ1-5; perhaps TRBD1 as D (6 bases). The CDR3 runs 16 residues. Germline loops: CDR1 DFQATT, CDR2 SNEGSKA (reference sequence). V lost 3 bases and J lost 0, with 15 bases in between. The chain's CDR3 is CSASKGGGYSNQPQHF. CDR3 bases: TGCAGTGCTAGTAAAGGGGGAGGTTATAGCAATCAGCCCCAGCATTTT.

This clone was found once. V is TRBV5-8 and J is TRBJ2-7, with TRBD2 identical over 8 bases. This CDR3 contains 15 residues. The junction had 10 bases not matched to a gene; V was cut back by 4 bases and J by 4 bases. CDR1 is SGHTS and CDR2 is YDEGEE in the germline V gene. The CDR3: CASSRLVAGGYEQYF. CDR3 nucleotides: TGTGCCAGCAGCCGCTTAGTGGCGGGAGGATACGAGCAGTACTTC.

This clone was picked up one time. The chain has TRBV5-4 and TRBJ2-7; the match to TRBD2 covers 9 bases. The ends lost 5 bases at V and 6 bases at J; junction bases unmatched: 12. The CDR3 covers 15 residues. CDR1 and CDR2 from the germline V gene are SGHNT and YYREEE (reference sequence). CDR3 residues: CASSTTSGWVREQYF. The CDR3 DNA reads as TGTGCCAGCAGTACAACTAGCGGGTGGGTCCGCGAGCAGTACTTC.

V and J are TRBV11-2 and TRBJ2-7, with 13 bases matching TRBD2. Germline V gene lookup returns CDR1 SGHAT and CDR2 FQNNGV. The CDR3 contains 17 residues. With V trimmed by 4 bases and J by 6 bases, 12 bases remained unmatched. CDR3 amino acids: CASSYMGTSGKRGEQYF. CDR3 nucleotide sequence: TGTGCCAGCAGCTATATGGGGACTAGCGGGAAAAGGGGCGAGCAGTACTTC.

This clone was observed once. The chain joins TRBV3-1 (or the pseudogene TRBV3-2) to TRBJ2-3, with 7 positions matching TRBD2. J was trimmed by 4 bases and V by 0 bases; bases with no gene match: 4. Per germline, CDR1 LGHDT and CDR2 YNNKEL (reference sequence). The CDR3 spans 15 residues. CDR3 coding DNA: TGTGCCAGCAGCCAAGATACTAGCGTCGCAGATACGCAGTATTTT. Protein: CASSQDTSVADTQYF.

This rearrangement joins TRBV29-1 to TRBJ2-5; D ambiguous. The V end lost 5 bases, the J end lost 5 bases, and 9 bases lay between the germline ends. The germline gives CDR1 SQVTM, CDR2 ANQGSEA. This CDR3 is 11 amino acids long. This chain's CDR3 is CSVRFRETQYF. The CDR3 coding sequence is TGCAGCGTTAGGTTCCGGGAGACCCAGTACTTC.

The chain uses TRBV28 and TRBJ1-6, with D uncertain. Per germline, CDR1 MDHEN and CDR2 SYDVKM. The V end lost 3 bases, the J end lost 0 bases, and 15 bases lay between the germline ends. This CDR3 spans 18 amino acids. The CDR3 DNA sequence: TGTGCCAGCAGTTTGGTCGCAGGACTCAGCTCCTATAATTCACCCCTCCACTTT. It encodes CASSLVAGLSSYNSPLHF.

This chain uses TRBV7-2 with TRBJ2-1; 16 bases agree with TRBD2. Germline assignment: CDR1 SGHTA and CDR2 FQGNSA. There are 17 residues in the CDR3. The trim removed 1 base at V and 5 bases at J, leaving 2 bases unmatched. CDR3 coding DNA: TGTGCCAGCAGCTTAGTCGGGACTAGCGGGAGGGACAATGAGCAGTTCTTC. Residues: CASSLVGTSGRDNEQFF.

V gene TRBV5-4 combines with J gene TRBJ2-2, with a tentative D call TRBD2 (5 bases). This CDR3 is built from 15 residues. CDR1 is SGHNT and CDR2 is YYREEE in the germline V gene (reference sequence). Trimming left V 1 base short and J 1 base short, with 8 bases between. The CDR3 protein is CASSLRSGNTGELFF. CDR3 sequence (DNA): TGTGCCAGCAGCTTGAGGAGCGGGAACACCGGGGAGCTGTTTTTT.

CDR3 loop: CASMEQGLPGNTIYF. The CDR3, as DNA: TGTGCCAGCATGGAACAGGGGCTCCCTGGAAACACCATATATTTT. This rearrangement joins TRBV2 to TRBJ1-3; 7 bases map to TRBD1. The CDR3 is 15 amino acids. The V segment lost 7 bases and the J segment 2 bases; nucleotides outside the gene matches: 8. Germline CDR1 reads SNHLY; CDR2 reads FYNNEI.

The chain uses TRBV27 and TRBJ1-2; D ambiguous. The CDR3 extends over 15 amino acids. V lost 3 bases and J 0 bases, leaving 11 bases between the germline ends. The germline V gene encodes CDR1 MNHEY and CDR2 SMNVEV (reference sequence). The CDR3, as DNA: TGTGCCAGCAGTTTGGCCAACCCAGCTAACTATGGCTACACCTTC. Translated: CASSLANPANYGYTF.

The rearrangement joins TRBV6-4 to TRBJ2-2; D remains ambiguous. Germline V gene sequence: CDR1 MRHNA, CDR2 SNTAGT. Deletions cut 0 bases from V and 1 base from J, with 6 bases between. CDR3 length: 15 residues. The CDR3, as DNA: TGTGCCAGCAGTGACTCGGCACGGAACACCGGGGAGCTGTTTTTT. Encoded protein: CASSDSARNTGELFF.

This clone was counted a single time. The chain links TRBV6-1 to TRBJ2-1; D is uncertain. V dropped 3 bases and J dropped 4 bases, with 10 bases sitting between them. CDR1 is MNHNS, CDR2 SASEGT, per germline. The CDR3 has 14 residues. The CDR3 DNA sequence: TGTGCCAGCAGTGAGGTGACAACGTACAATGAGCAGTTCTTC. Protein: CASSEVTTYNEQFF.